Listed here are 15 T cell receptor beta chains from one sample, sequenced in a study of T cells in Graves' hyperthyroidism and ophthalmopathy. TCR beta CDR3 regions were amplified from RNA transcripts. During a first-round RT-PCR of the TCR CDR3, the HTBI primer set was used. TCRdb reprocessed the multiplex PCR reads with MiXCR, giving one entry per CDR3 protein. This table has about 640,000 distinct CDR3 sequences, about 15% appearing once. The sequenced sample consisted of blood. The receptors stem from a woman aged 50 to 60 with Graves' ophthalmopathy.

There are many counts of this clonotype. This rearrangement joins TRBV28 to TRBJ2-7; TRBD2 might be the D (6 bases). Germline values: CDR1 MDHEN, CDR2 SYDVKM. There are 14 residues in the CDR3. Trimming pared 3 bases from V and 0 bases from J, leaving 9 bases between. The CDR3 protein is CASSFLTSSYEQYF. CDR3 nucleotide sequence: TGTGCCAGCAGTTTTTTGACTAGCTCCTACGAGCAGTACTTC. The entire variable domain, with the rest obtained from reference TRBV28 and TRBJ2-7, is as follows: DVKVTQSSRYLVKRTGEKVFLECVQDMDHENMFWYRQDPGLGLRLIYFSYDVKMKEKGDIPEGYSVSREKKERFSLILESASTNQTSMYLCASSFLTSSYEQYFGPGTRLTVT.

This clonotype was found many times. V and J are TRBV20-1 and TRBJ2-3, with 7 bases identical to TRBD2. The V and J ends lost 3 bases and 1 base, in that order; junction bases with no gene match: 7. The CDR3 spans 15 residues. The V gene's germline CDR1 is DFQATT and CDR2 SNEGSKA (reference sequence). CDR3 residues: CSASGAGEGTDTQYF. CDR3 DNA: TGCAGTGCTAGTGGGGCGGGGGAAGGCACAGATACGCAGTATTTT.

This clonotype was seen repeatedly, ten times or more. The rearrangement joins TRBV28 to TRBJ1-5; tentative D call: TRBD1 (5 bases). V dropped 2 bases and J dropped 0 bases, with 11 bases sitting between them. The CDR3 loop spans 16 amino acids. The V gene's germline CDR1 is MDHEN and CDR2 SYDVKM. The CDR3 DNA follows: TGTGCCAGCAGTTTACGGCAGGGTAATAGCAATCAGCCCCAGCATTTT. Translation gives CASSLRQGNSNQPQHF.

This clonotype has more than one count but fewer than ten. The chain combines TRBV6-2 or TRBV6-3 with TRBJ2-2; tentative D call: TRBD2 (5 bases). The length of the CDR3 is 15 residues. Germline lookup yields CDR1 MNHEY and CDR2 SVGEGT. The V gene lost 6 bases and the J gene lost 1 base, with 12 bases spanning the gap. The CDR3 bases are TGTGCCAGCAGGACGGACGGGATGAACACCGGGGAGCTGTTTTTT. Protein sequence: CASRTDGMNTGELFF.

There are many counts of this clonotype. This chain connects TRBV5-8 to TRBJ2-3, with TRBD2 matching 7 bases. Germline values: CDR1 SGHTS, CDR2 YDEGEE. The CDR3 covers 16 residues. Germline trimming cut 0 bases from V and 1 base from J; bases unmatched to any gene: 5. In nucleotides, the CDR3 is TGTGCCAGCAGCTTGGTCGGGGGAGGGGGCACAGATACGCAGTATTTT. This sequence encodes CASSLVGGGGTDTQYF.

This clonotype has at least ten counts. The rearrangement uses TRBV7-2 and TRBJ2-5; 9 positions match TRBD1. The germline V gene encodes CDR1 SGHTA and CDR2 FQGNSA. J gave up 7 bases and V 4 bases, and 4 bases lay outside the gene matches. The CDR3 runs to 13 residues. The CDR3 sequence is CASSSRQGGTQYF. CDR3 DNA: TGTGCCAGCAGCTCCCGACAGGGGGGGACCCAGTACTTC. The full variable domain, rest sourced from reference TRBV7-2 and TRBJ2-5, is GAGVSQSPSNKVTEKGKDVELRCDPISGHTALYWYRQSLGQGLEFLIYFQGNSAPDKSGLPSDRFSAERTGGSVSTLTIQRTQQEDSAVYLCASSSRQGGTQYFGPGTRLLVL.

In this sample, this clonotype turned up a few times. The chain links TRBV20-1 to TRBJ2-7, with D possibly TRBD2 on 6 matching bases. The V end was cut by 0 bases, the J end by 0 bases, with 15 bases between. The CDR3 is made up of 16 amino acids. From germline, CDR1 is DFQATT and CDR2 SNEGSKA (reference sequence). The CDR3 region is CSARDPLGRGSYEQYF. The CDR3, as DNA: TGCAGTGCTAGAGATCCTTTAGGGCGGGGCTCCTACGAGCAGTACTTC.

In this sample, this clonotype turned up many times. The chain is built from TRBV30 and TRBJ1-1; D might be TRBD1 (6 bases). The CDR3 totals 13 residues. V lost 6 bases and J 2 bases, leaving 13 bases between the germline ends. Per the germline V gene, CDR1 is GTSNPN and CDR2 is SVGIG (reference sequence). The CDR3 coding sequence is TGTGCCTGCCGCCCGACAGGAAACACTGAAGCTTTCTTT. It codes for CACRPTGNTEAFF.

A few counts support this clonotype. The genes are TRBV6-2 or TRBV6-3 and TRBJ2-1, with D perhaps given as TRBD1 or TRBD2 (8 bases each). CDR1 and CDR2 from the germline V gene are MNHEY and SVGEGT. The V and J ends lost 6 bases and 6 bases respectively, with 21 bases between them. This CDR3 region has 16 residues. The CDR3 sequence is CASSRGGTGRLNEQFF. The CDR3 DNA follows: TGTGCCAGCAGCCGCGGGGGGACAGGACGTCTCAATGAGCAGTTCTTC.

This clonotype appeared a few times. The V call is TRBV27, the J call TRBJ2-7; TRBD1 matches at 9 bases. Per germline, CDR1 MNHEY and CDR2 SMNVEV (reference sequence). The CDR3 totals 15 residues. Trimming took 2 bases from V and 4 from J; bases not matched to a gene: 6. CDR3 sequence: CASSLISTGGYEQYF. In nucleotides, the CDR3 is TGTGCCAGCAGTTTAATTTCGACAGGGGGATACGAGCAGTACTTC.

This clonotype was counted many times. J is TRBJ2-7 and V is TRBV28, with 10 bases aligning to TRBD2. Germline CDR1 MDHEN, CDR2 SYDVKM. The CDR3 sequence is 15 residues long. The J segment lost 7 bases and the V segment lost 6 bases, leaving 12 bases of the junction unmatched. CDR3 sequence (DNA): TGTGCCAGCAGAGAAACTAGCGGGATGTTGGGGGAGCAGTACTTC. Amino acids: CASRETSGMLGEQYF.

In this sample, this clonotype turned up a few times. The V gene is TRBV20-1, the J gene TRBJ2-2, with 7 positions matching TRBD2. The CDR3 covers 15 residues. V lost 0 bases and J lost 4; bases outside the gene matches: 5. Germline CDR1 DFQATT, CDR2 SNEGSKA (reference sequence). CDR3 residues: CSAREGGTGTGELFF. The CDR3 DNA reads TGCAGTGCTAGAGAGGGGGGGACGGGCACCGGGGAGCTGTTTTTT.

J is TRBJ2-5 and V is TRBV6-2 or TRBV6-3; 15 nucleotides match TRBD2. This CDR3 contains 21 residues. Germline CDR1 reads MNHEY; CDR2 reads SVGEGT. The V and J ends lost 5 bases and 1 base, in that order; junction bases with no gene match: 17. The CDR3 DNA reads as TGTGCCAGCAGTCGAACTCCTTCCGGGACTAGCGGGAGGTTCCGCCAAGAGACCCAGTACTTC. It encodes CASSRTPSGTSGRFRQETQYF.

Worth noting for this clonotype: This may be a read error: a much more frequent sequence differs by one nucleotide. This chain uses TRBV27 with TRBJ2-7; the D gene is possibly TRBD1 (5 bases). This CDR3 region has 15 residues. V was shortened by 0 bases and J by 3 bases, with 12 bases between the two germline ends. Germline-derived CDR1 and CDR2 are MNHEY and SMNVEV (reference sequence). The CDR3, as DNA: TGTGCCAGCAGTTTATCCTGGGGCCCTTTCTACGAGCAGTACTTC. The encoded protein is CASSLSWGPFYEQYF.

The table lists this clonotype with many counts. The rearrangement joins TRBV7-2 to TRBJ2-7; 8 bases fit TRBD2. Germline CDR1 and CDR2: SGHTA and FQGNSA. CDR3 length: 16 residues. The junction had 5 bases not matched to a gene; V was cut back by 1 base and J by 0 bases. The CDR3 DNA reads TGTGCCAGCAGCTTAGGGGGTAGCGGGATCTCCTACGAGCAGTACTTC. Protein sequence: CASSLGGSGISYEQYF.